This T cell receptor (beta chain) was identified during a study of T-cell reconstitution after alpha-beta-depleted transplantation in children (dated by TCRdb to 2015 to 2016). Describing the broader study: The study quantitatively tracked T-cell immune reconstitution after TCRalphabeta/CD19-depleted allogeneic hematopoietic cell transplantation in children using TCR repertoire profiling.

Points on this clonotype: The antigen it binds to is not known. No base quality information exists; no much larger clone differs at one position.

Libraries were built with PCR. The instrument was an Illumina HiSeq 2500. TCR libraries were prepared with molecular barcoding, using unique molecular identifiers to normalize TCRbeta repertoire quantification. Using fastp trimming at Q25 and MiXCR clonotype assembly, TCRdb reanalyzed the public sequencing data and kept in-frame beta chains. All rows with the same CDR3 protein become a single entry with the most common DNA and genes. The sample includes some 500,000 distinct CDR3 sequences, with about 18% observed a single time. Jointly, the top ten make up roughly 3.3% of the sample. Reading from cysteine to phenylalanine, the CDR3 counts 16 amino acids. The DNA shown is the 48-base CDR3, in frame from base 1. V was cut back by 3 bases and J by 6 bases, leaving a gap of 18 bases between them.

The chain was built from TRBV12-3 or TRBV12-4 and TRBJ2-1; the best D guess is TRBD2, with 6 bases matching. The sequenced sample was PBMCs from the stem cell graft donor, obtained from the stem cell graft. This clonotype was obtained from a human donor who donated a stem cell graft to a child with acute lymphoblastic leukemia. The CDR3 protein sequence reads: CASSFPLGGDGNEQFF. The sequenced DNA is TGTGCCAGCAGTTTCCCATTGGGCGGGGATGGCAATGAGCAGTTCTTC.